This T cell receptor (beta chain) emerged from a study of T-cell memory formation after mild COVID-19. Findings of the study overall: Confirmation was lacking for SARS-CoV-2 specificity of second-wave clones that peaked on day 37. Contracting clones localized mainly to CM and EM when CD4+ and mainly to EMRA when CD8+. Cross-reactive memory apparently joined, as some responding clones appeared in pre-infection memory. Day 15 to 85 contracting clones showed balanced CD4/CD8; day 15 to 37 expanders favored CD4+.

This CDR3 region has 13 residues. Germline values: CDR1 DFQATT, CDR2 SNEGSKA (reference sequence). V shed 5 bases and J 5 bases; nucleotides not matched to a gene: 9. In regard to this clonotype: What it binds is unknown.

TCRdb re-called the 5' RACE reads through MiXCR, storing one row per CDR3 protein. This repertoire shows hundreds of thousands of distinct CDR3 sequences, less than 20% found once; its top ten account for 20% to 25%. This TCR was sampled from a man between 18 and 35 years old who had mild COVID-19 (a few samples of this study predate the infection). Cell type and time point are not known. The chain carries TRBV20-1 and TRBJ2-7, with 7 positions matching TRBD1. The sample comprised PBMCs or a T cell subset sorted from them (not recorded which). The CDR3 DNA follows: TGCAGTGCTCCACAGGGGATTCTCCACGAGCAGTACTTC. Encoded protein: CSAPQGILHEQYF.